This T cell receptor (beta chain) was sequenced for a study of neurological immune-mediated disorders. The CDR3 is 14 residues long. Between the trimmed V and J ends, which lost 4 bases and 3 bases, there was a span of 13 bases. Looked up from germline, CDR1 is SGHRS and CDR2 is YFSETQ. This clonotype has at least ten counts. The antigen is unknown. Via MiXCR, TCRdb re-called the 5' RACE reads, giving one row per CDR3 protein. The sample lists fewer than 35,000 distinct CDR3 sequences; 4.6% were seen once. Study findings and constraints: Patients with HTLV-1-associated myelopathy had the highest level of TCR clonal expansion, whereas patients with multiple sclerosis had the lowest level, falling beneath the level found in healthy controls.

The study built unsorted libraries from 2 million PBMCs kept at -80 C. The origin of this receptor is a man younger than 30 in good health. Sample: PBMCs. The chain combines TRBV5-1 with TRBJ1-1; D is unresolved. The chain's CDR3 is CASSTSARDTEAFF. The CDR3 DNA reads TGCGCCAGCAGCACCTCAGCCCGGGACACTGAAGCTTTCTTT. Looking up the rest from reference TRBV5-1 and TRBJ1-1 gives the full variable domain: KAGVTQTPRYLIKTRGQQVTLSCSPISGHRSVSWYQQTPGQGLQFLFEYFSETQRNKGNFPGRFSGRQFSNSRSEMNVSTLELGDSALYLCASSTSARDTEAFFGQGTRLTVV.